This T cell receptor (beta chain) was captured in a study of T cell responses to AZD1222 COVID-19 vaccine. Looking at the study overall: Timing groups of about 4 and about 12 weeks for second doses were pooled.

Measured with immunoSEQ multiplex PCR; TCRdb has only the in-frame clones, and not every one. The top ten hold approximately 2% of the sample, which has 140,000 or so clones, about 91% seen once. The CDR3 has 15 residues. V dropped 1 base and J dropped 1; count of bases not matched to a gene: 3. The germline V gene has CDR1 SGHNT and CDR2 YYREEE (reference sequence). Sequencing was performed on peripheral blood, taken on day 0 of AZD1222 vaccination. The receptor's source is an adult in good health. The chain couples TRBV5-4 to TRBJ1-1, with 8 bases matching TRBD1. The CDR3 sequence: CASSLPQGGNTEAFF. The CDR3 nucleotides read TGTGCCAGCAGCTTGCCACAGGGGGGGAACACTGAAGCTTTCTTT.